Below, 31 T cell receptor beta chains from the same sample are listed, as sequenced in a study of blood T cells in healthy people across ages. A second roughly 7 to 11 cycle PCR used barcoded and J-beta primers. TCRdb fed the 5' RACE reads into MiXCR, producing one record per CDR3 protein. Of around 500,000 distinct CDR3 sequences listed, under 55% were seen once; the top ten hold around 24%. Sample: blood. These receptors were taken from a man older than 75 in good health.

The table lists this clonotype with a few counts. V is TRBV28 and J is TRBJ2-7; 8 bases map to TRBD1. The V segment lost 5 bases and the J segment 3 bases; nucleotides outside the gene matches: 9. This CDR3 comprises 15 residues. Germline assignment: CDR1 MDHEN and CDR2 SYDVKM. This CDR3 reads CASSQQTGAGYEQYF. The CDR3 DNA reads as TGTGCCAGCAGTCAACAGACAGGGGCGGGCTACGAGCAGTACTTC.

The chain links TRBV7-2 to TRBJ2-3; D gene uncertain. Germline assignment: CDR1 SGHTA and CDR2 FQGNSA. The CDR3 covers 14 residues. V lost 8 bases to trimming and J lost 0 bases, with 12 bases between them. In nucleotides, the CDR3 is TGTGCCAGCGTCTGGGGTCCCAGCACAGATACGCAGTATTTT. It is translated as CASVWGPSTDTQYF. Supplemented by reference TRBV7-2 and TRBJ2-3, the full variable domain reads GAGVSQSPSNKVTEKGKDVELRCDPISGHTALYWYRQSLGQGLEFLIYFQGNSAPDKSGLPSDRFSAERTGGSVSTLTIQRTQQEDSAVYLCASVWGPSTDTQYFGPGTRLTVL.

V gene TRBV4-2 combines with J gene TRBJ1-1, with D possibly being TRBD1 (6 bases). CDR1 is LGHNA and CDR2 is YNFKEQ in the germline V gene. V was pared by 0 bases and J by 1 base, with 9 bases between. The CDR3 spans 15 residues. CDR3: CASSQERGANTEAFF. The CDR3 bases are TGTGCCAGCAGCCAAGAGCGGGGGGCGAACACTGAAGCTTTCTTT.

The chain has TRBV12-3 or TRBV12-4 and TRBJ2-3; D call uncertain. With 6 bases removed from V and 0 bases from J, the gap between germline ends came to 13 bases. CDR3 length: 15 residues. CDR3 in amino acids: CASSRRPASTDTQYF. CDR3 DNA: TGTGCCAGCAGCCGCAGACCAGCCAGCACAGATACGCAGTATTTT.

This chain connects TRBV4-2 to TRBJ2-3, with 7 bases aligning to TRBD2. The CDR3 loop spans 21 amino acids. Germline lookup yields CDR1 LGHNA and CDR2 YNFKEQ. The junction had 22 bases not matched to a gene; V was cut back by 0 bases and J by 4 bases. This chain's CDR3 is CASSQDGGGDLAAARADTQYF. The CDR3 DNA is TGTGCCAGCAGCCAAGATGGTGGGGGGGACCTAGCGGCCGCGAGGGCAGATACGCAGTATTTT.

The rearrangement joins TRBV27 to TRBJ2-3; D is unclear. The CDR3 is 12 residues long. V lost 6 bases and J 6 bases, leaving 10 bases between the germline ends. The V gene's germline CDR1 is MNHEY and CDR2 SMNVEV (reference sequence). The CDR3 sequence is CASSQFMDTQYF. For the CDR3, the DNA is TGTGCCAGCAGCCAATTCATGGATACGCAGTATTTT.

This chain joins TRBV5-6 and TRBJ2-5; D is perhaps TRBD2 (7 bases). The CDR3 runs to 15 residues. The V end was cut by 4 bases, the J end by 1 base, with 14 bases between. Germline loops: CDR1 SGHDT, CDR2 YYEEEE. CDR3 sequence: CASSRGAGFQETQYF. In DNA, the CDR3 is TGTGCCAGCAGCCGGGGGGCCGGATTCCAAGAGACCCAGTACTTC.

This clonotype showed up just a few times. In nucleotides, the CDR3 is TGTGCCAGCAGTCTAAGACAGGGGGCGAGTAATGAGCAGTTCTTC. This codes for CASSLRQGASNEQFF. This rearrangement joins TRBV27 to TRBJ2-1, with 10 bases fitting TRBD1. The V and J ends lost 5 bases and 7 bases, in that order; junction bases with no gene match: 8. The CDR3 runs 15 residues. CDR1 MNHEY and CDR2 SMNVEV come from the germline V gene (reference sequence).

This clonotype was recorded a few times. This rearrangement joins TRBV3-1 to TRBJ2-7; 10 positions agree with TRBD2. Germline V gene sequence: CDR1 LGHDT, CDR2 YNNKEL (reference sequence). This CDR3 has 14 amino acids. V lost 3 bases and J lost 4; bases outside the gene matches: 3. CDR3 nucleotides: TGTGCCAGCAGCCAGGCTAGCGGGAGTTACGAGCAGTACTTC. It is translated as CASSQASGSYEQYF.

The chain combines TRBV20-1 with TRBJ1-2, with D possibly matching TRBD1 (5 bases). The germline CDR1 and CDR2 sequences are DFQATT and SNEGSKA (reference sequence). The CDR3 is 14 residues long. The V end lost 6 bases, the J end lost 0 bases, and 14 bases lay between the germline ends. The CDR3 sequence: CSAHGGVTNYGYTF. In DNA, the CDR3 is TGCAGTGCCCATGGGGGGGTCACTAACTATGGCTACACCTTC.

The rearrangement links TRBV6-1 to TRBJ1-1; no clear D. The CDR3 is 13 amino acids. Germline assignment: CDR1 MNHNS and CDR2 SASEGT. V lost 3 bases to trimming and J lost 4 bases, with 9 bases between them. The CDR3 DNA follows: TGTGCCAGCAGTGATTTTCCTGGCACTGAAGCTTTCTTT. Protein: CASSDFPGTEAFF.

CDR3 sequence: CASTNAWGRSLGQFF. CDR3 coding DNA: TGCGCCAGCACCAATGCCTGGGGGAGGAGTTTGGGGCAGTTCTTC. The rearrangement uses TRBV5-1 and TRBJ2-1; a possible D gene is TRBD2 (6 bases). The CDR3 is made up of 15 amino acids. V lost 6 bases and J 12 bases, leaving 25 bases between the germline ends. Germline values: CDR1 SGHRS, CDR2 YFSETQ.

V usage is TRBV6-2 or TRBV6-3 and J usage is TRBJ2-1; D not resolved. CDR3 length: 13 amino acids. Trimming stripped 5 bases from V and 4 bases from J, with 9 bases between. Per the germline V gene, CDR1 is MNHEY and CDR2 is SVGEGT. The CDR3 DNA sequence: TGTGCCAGCAGTACCTCCAATTACAATGAGCAGTTCTTC. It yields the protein CASSTSNYNEQFF.

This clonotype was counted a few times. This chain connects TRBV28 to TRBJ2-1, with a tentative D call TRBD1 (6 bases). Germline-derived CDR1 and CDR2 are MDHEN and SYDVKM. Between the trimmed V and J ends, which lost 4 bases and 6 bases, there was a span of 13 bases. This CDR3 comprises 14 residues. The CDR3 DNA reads TGTGCCAGCAGTTCGTGGACAGTAGGCAATGAGCAGTTCTTC. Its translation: CASSSWTVGNEQFF.

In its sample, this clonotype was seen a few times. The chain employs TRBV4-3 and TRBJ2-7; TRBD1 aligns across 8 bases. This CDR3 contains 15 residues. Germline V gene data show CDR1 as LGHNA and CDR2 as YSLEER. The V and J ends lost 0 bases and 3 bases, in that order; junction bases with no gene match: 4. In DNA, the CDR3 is TGCGCCAGCAGCCAAGACTCAGGGGGCAGCTACGAGCAGTACTTC. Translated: CASSQDSGGSYEQYF.

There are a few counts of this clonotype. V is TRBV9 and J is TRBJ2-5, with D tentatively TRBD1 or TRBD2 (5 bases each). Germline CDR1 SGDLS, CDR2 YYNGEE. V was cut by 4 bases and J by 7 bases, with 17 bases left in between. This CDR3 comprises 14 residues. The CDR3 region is CASSFSDTEGTQYF. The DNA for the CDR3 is TGTGCCAGCAGCTTTTCGGACACCGAGGGGACCCAGTACTTC.

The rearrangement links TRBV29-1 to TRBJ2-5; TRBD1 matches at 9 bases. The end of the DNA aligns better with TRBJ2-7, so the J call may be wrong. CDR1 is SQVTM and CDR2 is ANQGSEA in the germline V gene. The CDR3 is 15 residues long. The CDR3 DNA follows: TGCAGCGTTCACAGTCCCGGGACAGGGTTTGGCGAGCAGTACTTC. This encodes CSVHSPGTGFGEQYF.

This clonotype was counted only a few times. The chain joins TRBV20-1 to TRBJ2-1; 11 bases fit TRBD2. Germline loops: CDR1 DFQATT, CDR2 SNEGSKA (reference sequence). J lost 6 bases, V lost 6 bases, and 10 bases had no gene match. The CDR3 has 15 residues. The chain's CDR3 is CSAPSGTSGANEQFF. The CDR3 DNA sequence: TGCAGTGCCCCGTCCGGGACTAGCGGAGCCAATGAGCAGTTCTTC.

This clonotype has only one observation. In DNA, the CDR3 is TGTGCCAGCAGCTTAGTTGGCGGGGGGGGCACAGATACGCAGTATTTT. Residues: CASSLVGGGGTDTQYF. The chain joins TRBV7-2 to TRBJ2-3; TRBD2 matches at 9 bases. The CDR3 totals 16 residues. V trimming: 1 base; J trimming: 1 base; junction bases outside the gene matches: 3. Germline lookup yields CDR1 SGHTA and CDR2 FQGNSA.

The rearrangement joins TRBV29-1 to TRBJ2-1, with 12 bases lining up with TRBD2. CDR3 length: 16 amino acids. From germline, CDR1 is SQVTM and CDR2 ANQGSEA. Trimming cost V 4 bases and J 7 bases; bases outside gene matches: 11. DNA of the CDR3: TGCAGCGTTGCCCAGGGGACTAGCGGGTTTTTGAATGAGCAGTTCTTC. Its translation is CSVAQGTSGFLNEQFF.

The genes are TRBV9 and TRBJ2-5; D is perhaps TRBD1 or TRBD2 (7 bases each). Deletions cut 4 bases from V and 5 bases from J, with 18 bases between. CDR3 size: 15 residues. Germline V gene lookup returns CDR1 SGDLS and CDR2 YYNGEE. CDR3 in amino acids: CASSSQGRGGETQYF. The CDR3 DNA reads TGTGCCAGCAGCTCACAGGGGAGGGGCGGTGAGACCCAGTACTTC.

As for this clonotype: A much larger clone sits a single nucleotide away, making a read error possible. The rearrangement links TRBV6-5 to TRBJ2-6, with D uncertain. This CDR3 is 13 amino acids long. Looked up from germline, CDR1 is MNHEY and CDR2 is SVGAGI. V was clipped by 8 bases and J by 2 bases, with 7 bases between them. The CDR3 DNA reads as TGTGCCAGCTTCTCACCTGGGGCCAACGTCCTGACTTTC. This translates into CASFSPGANVLTF.

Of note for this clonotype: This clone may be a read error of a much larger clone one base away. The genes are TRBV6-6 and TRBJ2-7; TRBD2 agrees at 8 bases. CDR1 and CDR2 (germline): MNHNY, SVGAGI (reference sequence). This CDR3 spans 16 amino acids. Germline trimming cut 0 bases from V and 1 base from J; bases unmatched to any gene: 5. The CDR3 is CASSYSSSGPSYEQYF. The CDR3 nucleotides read TGTGCCAGCAGTTACTCCTCTAGCGGGCCGTCCTACGAGCAGTACTTC.

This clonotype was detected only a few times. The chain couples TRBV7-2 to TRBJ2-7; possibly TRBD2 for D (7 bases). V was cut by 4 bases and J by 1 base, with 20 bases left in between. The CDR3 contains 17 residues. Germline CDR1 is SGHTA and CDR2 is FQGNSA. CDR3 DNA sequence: TGTGCCAGCAGCTCCCCCCGGGGGGCGCTTGTATCCTACGAGCAGTACTTC. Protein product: CASSSPRGALVSYEQYF.

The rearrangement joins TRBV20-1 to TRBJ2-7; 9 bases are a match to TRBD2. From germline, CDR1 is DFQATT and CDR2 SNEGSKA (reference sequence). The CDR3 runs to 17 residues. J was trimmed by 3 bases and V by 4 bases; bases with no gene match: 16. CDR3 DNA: TGCAGTGCTACGAGCGGGGGGAGTTTTGTCAGCATCTACGAGCAGTACTTC. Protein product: CSATSGGSFVSIYEQYF.

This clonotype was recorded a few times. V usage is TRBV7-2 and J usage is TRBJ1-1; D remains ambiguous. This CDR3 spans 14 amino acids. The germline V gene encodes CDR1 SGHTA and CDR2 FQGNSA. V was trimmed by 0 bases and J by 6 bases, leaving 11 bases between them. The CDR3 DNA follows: TGTGCCAGCAGCTTAGCGGAAACGACGCCTGAAGCTTTCTTT. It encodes CASSLAETTPEAFF.

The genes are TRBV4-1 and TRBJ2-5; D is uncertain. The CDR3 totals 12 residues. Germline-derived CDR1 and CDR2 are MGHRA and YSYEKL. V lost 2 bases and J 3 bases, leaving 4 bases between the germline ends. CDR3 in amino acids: CASSQLEETQYF. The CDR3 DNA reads TGCGCCAGCAGCCAACTTGAAGAGACCCAGTACTTC.

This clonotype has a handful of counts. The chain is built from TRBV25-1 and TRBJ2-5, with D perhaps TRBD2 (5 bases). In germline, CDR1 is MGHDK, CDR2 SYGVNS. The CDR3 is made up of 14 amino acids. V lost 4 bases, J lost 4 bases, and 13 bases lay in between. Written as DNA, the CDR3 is TGTGCCAGCAGTGCCACCAGCGGCCCAGAGACCCAGTACTTC. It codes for CASSATSGPETQYF.

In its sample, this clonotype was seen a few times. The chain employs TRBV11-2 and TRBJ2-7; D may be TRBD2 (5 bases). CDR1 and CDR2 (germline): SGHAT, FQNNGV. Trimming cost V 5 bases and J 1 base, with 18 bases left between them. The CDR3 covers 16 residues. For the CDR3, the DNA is TGTGCCAGCAGCCACCTATACGGGGTTGATTCCTACGAGCAGTACTTC. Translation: CASSHLYGVDSYEQYF.

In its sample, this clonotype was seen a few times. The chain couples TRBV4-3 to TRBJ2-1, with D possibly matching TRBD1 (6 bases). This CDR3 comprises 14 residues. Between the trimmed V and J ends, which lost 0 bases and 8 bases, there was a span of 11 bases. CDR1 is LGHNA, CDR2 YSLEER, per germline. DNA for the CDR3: TGCGCCAGCAGCCAAGATTACAGGGTACATGAGCAGTTCTTC. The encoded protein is CASSQDYRVHEQFF.

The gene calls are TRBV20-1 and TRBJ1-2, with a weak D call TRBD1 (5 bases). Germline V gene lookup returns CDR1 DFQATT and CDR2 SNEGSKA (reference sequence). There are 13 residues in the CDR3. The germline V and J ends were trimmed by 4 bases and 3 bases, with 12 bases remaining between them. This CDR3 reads CSATIGTHYGYTF. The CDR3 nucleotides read TGCAGTGCTACAATAGGGACGCACTATGGCTACACCTTC.